The clone carrying this TCR beta chain was detected a few times. The target antigen is unknown. The data were obtained in a study of CD8 T cells in ankylosing spondylitis. TCRdb reanalysed the 5' RACE reads using MiXCR and keeps one entry per CDR3 protein. The table includes about 460,000 distinct CDR3 sequences, about 5.7% detected once. Germline CDR1 and CDR2: SGHVS and FNYEAQ. Trimming pared 2 bases from V and 0 bases from J, leaving 5 bases between. The CDR3 runs to 14 residues. Study-wide results and caveats: It appeared that ankylosing spondylitis blood was characterized by a TCR beta motif of fewer than 10 highly homologous variants.

The receptor was isolated from a male donor with ankylosing spondylitis. The V call is TRBV7-6, the J call TRBJ2-1; no clear D gene. Sequencing used blood, either unsorted or a sorted T cell fraction (not recorded which). The CDR3 DNA sequence: TGTGCCAGCAGCTTATTCCCCTCCTACAATGAGCAGTTCTTC. It yields the protein CASSLFPSYNEQFF.